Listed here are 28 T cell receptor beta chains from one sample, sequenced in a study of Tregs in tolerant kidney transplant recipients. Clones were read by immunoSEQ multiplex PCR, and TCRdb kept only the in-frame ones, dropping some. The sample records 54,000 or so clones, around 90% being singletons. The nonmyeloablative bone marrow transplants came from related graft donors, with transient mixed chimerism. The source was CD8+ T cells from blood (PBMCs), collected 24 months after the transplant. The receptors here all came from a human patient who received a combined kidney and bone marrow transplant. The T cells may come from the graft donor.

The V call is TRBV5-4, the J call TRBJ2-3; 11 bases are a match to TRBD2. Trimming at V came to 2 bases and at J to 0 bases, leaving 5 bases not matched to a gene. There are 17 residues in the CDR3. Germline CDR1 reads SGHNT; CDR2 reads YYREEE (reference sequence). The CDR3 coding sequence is TGTGCCAGCAGCTTACTAGCGGGGGCTTCTAGCACAGATACGCAGTATTTT. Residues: CASSLLAGASSTDTQYF.

The chain's CDR3 is CASSYGTGLTDTQYF. DNA of the CDR3: TGTGCCAGCAGCTATGGGACAGGCCTCACAGATACGCAGTATTTT. The rearrangement uses TRBV5-8 and TRBJ2-3; 8 nucleotides align to TRBD1. Germline V gene sequence: CDR1 SGHTS, CDR2 YDEGEE. After removal of 3 bases from V and 2 bases from J, the junction contained 5 bases not matched to a gene. This CDR3 has 15 amino acids.

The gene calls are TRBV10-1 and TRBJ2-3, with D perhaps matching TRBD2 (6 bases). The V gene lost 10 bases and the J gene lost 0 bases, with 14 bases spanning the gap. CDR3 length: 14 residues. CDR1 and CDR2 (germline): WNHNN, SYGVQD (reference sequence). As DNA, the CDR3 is TGCGCCACCATTCAGGAGGGTAGCACAGATACGCAGTATTTT. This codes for CATIQEGSTDTQYF.

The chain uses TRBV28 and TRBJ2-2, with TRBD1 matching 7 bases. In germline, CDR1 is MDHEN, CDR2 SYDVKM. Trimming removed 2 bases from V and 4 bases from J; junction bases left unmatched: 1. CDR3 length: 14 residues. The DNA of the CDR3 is TGTGCCAGCAGTTTAGGGACAGTCACCGGGGAGCTGTTTTTT. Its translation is CASSLGTVTGELFF.

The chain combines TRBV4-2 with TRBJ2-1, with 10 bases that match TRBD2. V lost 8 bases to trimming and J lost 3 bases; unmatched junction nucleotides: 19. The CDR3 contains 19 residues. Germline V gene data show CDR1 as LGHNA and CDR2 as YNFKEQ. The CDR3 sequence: CASSPRGGAGGRNYNEQFF. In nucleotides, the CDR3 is TGTGCCAGCTCACCGAGGGGGGGAGCGGGAGGGCGGAACTACAATGAGCAGTTCTTC.

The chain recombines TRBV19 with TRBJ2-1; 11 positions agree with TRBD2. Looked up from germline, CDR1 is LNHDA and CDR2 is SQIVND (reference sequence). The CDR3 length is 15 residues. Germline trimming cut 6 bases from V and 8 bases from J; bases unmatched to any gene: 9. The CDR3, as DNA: TGTGCCAGTAGATGGGGTAGCGGGGGGGCGTATGAGCAGTTCTTC. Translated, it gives CASRWGSGGAYEQFF. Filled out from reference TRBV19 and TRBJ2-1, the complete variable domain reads DGGITQSPKYLFRKEGQNVTLSCEQNLNHDAMYWYRQDPGQGLRLIYYSQIVNDFQKGDIAEGYSVSREKKESFPLTVTSAQKNPTAFYLCASRWGSGGAYEQFFGPGTRLTVL.

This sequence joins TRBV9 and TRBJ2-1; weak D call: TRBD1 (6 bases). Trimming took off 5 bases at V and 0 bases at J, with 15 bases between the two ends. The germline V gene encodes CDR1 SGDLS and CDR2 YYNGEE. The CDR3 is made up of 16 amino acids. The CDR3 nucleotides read TGTGCCAGCAGTCACAGGGTAAGGGACTCCTACAATGAGCAGTTCTTC. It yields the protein CASSHRVRDSYNEQFF.

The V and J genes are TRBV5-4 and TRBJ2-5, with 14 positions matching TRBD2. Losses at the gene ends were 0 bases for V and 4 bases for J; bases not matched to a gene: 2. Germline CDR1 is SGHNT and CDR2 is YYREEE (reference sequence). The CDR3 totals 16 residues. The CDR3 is CASSLGGLAGGETQYF. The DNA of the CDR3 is TGTGCCAGCAGCTTGGGCGGACTAGCGGGGGGAGAGACCCAGTACTTC.

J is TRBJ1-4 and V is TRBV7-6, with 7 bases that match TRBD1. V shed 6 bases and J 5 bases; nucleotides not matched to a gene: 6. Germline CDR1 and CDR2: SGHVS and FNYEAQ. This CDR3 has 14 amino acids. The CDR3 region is CASSQAGGNEKLFF. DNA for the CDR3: TGTGCCAGCAGTCAGGCAGGGGGAAATGAAAAACTGTTTTTT.

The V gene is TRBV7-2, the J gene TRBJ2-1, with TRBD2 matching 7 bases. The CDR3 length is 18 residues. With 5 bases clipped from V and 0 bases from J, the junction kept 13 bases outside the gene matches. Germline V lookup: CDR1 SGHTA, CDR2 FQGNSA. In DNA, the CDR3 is TGTGCCAGCAGCCCCCGGGGAGGGTGGGCAACCTCCTACAATGAGCAGTTCTTC. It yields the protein CASSPRGGWATSYNEQFF. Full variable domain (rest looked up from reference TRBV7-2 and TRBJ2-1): GAGVSQSPSNKVTEKGKDVELRCDPISGHTALYWYRQSLGQGLEFLIYFQGNSAPDKSGLPSDRFSAERTGGSVSTLTIQRTQQEDSAVYLCASSPRGGWATSYNEQFFGPGTRLTVL.

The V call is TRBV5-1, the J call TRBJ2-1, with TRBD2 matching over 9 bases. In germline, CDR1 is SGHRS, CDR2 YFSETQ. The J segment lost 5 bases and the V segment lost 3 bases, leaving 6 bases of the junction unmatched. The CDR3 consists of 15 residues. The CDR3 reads CASSYAGGPNNEQFF. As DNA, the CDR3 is TGCGCCAGCAGCTACGCGGGAGGGCCAAACAATGAGCAGTTCTTC.

CDR3 sequence (DNA): TGCGCCAGCAGCCAAGGGGACAGCTTGGGCGAGCAGTACTTC. This codes for CASSQGDSLGEQYF. V usage is TRBV4-1 and J usage is TRBJ2-7; 7 nucleotides match TRBD1. From germline, CDR1 is MGHRA and CDR2 YSYEKL. J gave up 6 bases and V 1 base, and 6 bases lay outside the gene matches. There are 14 residues in the CDR3.

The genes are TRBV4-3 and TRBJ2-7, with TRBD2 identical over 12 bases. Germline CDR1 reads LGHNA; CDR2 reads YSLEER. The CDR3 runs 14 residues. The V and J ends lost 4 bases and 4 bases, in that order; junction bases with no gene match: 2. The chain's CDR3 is CASSPLAGGYEQYF. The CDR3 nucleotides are TGCGCCAGCAGCCCACTAGCGGGAGGATACGAGCAGTACTTC.

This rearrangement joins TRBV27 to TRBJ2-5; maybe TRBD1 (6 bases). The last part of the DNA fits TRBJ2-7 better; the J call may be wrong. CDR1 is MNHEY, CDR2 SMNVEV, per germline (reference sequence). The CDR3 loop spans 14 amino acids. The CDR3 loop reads CASSPFRGTYEQYF. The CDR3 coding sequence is TGTGCCAGCAGTCCCTTCAGGGGTACCTACGAGCAGTACTTC.

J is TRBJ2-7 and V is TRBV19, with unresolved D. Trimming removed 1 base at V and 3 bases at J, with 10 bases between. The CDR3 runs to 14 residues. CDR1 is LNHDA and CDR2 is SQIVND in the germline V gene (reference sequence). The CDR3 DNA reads TGTGCCAGTAGTATAGGCGGCATGGACTACGAGCAGTACTTC. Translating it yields CASSIGGMDYEQYF. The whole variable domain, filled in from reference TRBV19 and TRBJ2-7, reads DGGITQSPKYLFRKEGQNVTLSCEQNLNHDAMYWYRQDPGQGLRLIYYSQIVNDFQKGDIAEGYSVSREKKESFPLTVTSAQKNPTAFYLCASSIGGMDYEQYFGPGTRLTVT.

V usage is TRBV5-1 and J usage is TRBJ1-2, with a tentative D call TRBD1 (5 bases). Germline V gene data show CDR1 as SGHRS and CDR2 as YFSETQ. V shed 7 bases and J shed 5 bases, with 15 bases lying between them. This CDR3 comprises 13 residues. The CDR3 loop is CASHATGPYGYTF. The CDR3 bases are TGCGCCAGCCACGCAACAGGCCCGTATGGCTACACCTTC.

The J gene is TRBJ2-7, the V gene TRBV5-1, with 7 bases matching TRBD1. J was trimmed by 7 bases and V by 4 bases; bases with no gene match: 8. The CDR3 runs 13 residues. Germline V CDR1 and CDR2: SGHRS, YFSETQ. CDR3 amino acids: CASSQGQEVEQYF. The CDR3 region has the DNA TGCGCCAGCAGCCAAGGACAGGAGGTAGAGCAGTACTTC.

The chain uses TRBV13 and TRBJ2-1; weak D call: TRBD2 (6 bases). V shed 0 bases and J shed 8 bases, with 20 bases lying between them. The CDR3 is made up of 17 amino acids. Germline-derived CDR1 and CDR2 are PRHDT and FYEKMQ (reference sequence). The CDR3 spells CASSLGPGLYAMDEQFF. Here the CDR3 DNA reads TGTGCCAGCAGCTTAGGCCCCGGACTATATGCTATGGATGAGCAGTTCTTC.

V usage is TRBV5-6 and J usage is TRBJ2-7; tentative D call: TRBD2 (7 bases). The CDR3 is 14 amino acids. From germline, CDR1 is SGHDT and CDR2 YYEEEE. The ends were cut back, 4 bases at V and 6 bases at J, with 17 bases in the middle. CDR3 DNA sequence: TGTGCCAGCAGCCGTCGGGGGGCGGGGTCCGAGCAGTACTTC. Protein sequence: CASSRRGAGSEQYF.

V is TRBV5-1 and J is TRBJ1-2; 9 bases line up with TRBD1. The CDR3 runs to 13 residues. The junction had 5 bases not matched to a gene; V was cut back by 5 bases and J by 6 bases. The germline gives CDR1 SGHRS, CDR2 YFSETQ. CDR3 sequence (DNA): TGCGCCAGCAGGTGGGGACAGGGCCATGGCTACACCTTC. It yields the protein CASRWGQGHGYTF.

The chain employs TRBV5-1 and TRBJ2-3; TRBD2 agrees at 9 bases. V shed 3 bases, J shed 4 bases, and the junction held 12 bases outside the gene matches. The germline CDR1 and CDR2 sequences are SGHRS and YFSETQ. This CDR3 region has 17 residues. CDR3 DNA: TGCGCCAGCAGCTCCCGTGGCGTAGCGGGGGAGGCAGATACGCAGTATTTT. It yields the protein CASSSRGVAGEADTQYF.

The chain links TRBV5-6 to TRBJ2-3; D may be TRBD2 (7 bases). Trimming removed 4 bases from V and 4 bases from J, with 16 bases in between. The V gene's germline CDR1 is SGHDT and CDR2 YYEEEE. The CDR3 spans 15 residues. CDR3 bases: TGTGCCAGCAGCCAAGGGGGGGCTAGTGCAGATACGCAGTATTTT. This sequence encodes CASSQGGASADTQYF. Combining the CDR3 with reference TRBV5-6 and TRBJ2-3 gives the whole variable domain DAGVTQSPTHLIKTRGQQVTLRCSPKSGHDTVSWYQQALGQGPQFIFQYYEEEERQRGNFPDRFSGHQFPNYSSELNVNALLLGDSALYLCASSQGGASADTQYFGPGTRLTVL.

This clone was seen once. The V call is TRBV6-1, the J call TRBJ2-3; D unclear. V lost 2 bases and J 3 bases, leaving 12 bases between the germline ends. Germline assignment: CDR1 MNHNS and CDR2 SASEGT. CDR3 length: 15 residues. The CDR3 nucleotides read TGTGCCAGCAGTGAATATCGGGTTGGTACAGATACGCAGTATTTT. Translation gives CASSEYRVGTDTQYF.

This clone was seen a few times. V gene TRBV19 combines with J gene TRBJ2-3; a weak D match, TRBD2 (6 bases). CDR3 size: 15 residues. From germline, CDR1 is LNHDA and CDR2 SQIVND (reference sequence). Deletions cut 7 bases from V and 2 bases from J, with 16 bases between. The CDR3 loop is CASKEGQLHTDTQYF. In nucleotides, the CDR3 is TGTGCCAGTAAGGAGGGGCAGCTTCACACAGATACGCAGTATTTT.

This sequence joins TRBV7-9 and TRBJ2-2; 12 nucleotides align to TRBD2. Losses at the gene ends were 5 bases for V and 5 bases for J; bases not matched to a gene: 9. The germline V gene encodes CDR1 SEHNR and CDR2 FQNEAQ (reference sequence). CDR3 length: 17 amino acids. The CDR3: CASSPSPSGRDTGELFF. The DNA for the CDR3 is TGTGCCAGCAGCCCCAGTCCTAGCGGGAGGGATACCGGGGAGCTGTTTTTT. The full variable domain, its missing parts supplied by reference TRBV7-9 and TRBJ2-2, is DTGVSQNPRHKITKRGQNVTFRCDPISEHNRLYWYRQTLGQGPEFLTYFQNEAQLEKSRLLSDRFSAERPKGSFSTLEIQRTEQGDSAMYLCASSPSPSGRDTGELFFGEGSRLTVL.

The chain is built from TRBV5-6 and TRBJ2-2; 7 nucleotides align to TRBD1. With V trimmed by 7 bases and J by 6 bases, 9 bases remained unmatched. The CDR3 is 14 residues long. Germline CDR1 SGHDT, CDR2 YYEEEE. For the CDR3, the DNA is TGTGCCAGCTGGGGACAGACGATACCCGGGGAGCTGTTTTTT. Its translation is CASWGQTIPGELFF.

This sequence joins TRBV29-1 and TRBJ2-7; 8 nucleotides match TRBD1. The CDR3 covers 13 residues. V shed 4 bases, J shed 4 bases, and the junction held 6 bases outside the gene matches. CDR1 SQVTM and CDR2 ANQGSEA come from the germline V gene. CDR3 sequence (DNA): TGCAGCGTTGCCGGGACAGGAGTATACGAGCAGTACTTC. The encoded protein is CSVAGTGVYEQYF.

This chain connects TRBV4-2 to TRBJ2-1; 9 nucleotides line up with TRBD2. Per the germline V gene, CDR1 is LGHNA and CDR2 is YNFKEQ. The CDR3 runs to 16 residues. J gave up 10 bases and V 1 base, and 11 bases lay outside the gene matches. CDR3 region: CASSQVTAGGSDEQFF. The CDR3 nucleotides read TGTGCCAGCAGCCAAGTGACGGCGGGAGGGAGTGACGAGCAGTTCTTC.